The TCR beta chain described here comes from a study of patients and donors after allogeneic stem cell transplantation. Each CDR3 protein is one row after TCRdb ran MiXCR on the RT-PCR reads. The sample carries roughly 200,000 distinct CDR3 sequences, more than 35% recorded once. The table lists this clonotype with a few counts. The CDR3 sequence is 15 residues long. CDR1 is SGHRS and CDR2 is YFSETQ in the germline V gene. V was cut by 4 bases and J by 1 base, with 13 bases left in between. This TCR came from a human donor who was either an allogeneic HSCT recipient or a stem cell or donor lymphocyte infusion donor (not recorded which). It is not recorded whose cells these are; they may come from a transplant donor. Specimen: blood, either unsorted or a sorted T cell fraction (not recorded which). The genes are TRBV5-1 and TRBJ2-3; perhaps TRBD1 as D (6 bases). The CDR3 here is CASSLGARGTDTQYF. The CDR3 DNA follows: TGCGCCAGCAGCCTGGGGGCCCGGGGCACAGATACGCAGTATTTT.